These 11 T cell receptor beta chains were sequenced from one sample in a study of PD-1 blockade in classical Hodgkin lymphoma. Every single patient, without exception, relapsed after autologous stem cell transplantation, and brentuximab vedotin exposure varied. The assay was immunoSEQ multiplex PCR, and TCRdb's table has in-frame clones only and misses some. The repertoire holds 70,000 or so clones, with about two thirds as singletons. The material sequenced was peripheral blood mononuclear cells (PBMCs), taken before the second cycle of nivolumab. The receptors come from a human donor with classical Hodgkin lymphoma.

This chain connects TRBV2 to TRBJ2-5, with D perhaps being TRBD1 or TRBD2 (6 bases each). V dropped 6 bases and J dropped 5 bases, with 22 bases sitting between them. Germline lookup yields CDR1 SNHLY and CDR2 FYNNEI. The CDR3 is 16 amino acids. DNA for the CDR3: TGTGCCAGCAGCGCCGGACAGAGGGTCGGGGGTGAGACCCAGTACTTC. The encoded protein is CASSAGQRVGGETQYF.

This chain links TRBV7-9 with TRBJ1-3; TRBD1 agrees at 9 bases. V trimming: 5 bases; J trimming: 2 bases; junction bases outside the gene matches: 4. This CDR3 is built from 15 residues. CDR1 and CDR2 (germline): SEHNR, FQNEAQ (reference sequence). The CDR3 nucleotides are TGTGCCAGCAGCGCCGGGACAGGGCCTGGAAACACCATATATTTT. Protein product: CASSAGTGPGNTIYF.

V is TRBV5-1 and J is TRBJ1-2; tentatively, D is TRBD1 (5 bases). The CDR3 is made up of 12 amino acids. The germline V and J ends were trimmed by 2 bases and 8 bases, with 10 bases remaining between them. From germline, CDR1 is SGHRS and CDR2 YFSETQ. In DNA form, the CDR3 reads TGCGCCAGCAGCTTAGCAGGGCAGGGCTACACCTTC. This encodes CASSLAGQGYTF.

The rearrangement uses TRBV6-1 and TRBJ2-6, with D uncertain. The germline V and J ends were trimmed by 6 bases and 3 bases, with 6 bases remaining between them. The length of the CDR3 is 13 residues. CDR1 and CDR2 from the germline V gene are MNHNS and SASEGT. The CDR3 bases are TGTGCCAGCAGGGGTGGTGGGGCCAACGTCCTGACTTTC. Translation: CASRGGGANVLTF.

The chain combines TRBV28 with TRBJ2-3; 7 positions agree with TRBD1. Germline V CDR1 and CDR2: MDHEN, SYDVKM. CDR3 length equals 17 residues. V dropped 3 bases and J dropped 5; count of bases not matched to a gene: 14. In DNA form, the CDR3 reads TGTGCCAGCAGTTTCTTGATAGGGACAGAAGGGCAAGATACGCAGTATTTT. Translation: CASSFLIGTEGQDTQYF.

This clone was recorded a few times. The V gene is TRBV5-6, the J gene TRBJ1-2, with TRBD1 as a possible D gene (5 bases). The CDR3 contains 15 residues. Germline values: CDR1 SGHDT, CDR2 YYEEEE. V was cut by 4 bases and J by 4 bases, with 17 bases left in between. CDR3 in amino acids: CASSPAVGVSYGYTF. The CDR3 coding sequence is TGTGCCAGCAGCCCGGCGGTAGGGGTTAGCTATGGCTACACCTTC.

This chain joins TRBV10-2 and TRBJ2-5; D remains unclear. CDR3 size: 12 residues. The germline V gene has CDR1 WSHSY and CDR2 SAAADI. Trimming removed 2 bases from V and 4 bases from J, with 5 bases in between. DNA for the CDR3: TGCGCCAGCAGTGAGACAAGAGAGACCCAGTACTTC. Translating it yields CASSETRETQYF.

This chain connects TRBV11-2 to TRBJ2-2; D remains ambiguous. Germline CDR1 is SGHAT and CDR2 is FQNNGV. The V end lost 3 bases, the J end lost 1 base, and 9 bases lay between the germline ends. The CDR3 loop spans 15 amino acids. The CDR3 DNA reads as TGTGCCAGCAGCTTGGAACAGCTGAACACCGGGGAGCTGTTTTTT. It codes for CASSLEQLNTGELFF. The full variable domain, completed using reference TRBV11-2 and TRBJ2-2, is EAGVAQSPRYKIIEKRQSVAFWCNPISGHATLYWYQQILGQGPKLLIQFQNNGVVDDSQLPKDRFSAERLKGVDSTLKIQPAKLEDSAVYLCASSLEQLNTGELFFGEGSRLTVL.

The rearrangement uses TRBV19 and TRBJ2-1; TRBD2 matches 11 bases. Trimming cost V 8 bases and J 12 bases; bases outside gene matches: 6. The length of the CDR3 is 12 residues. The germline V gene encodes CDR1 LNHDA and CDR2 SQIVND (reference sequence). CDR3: CASGQTSGTQFF. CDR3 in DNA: TGTGCCAGTGGGCAGACTAGCGGGACGCAGTTCTTC.

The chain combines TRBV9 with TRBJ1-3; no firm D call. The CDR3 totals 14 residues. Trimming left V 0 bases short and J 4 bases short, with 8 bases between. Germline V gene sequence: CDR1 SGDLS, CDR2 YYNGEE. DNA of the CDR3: TGTGCCAGCAGCGTAGGGGTGTTGGGAAACACCATATATTTT. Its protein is CASSVGVLGNTIYF.

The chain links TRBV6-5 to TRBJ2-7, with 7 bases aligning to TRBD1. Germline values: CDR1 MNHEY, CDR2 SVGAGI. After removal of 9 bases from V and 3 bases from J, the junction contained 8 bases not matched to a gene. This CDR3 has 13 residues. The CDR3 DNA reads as TGTGCCAGAAGGACAGGTACTTTCTACGAGCAGTACTTC. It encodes CARRTGTFYEQYF.